The clone carrying this T cell receptor beta chain has just a few counts. Antigen: not known. The use of a sample-barcoded 5' primer and a J-beta primer mix characterized a second PCR of 7 to 11 cycles. TCRdb itself ran the 5' RACE reads through MiXCR, one entry per CDR3 protein. The data show around 800,000 distinct CDR3 sequences, more than 25% seen once. Extracted total RNA amounted to at least 5.5 micrograms for each sample. This specimen comes from a study of blood T cells in healthy people across ages. Study results and caveats: PBMCs left unsorted prevented a conclusive naive versus antigen-experienced comparison.

These data were also reused for a study on T cells of mothers and their children. As that study records: Samples were obtained from a few healthy Caucasian mothers and their six children.

The sample consisted of blood. This sequence was found in a boy aged 5-17 years in good health.

CDR3 sequence (DNA): TGTGCCAGCAAGGGCCTAAGCCCCCAAGCTTTCTTT. This codes for CASKGLSPQAFF. The V gene is TRBV2, the J gene TRBJ1-1; no firm D call. Germline-derived CDR1 and CDR2 are SNHLY and FYNNEI. CDR3 size: 12 residues. The ends were cut back, 7 bases at V and 9 bases at J, with 15 bases in the middle.